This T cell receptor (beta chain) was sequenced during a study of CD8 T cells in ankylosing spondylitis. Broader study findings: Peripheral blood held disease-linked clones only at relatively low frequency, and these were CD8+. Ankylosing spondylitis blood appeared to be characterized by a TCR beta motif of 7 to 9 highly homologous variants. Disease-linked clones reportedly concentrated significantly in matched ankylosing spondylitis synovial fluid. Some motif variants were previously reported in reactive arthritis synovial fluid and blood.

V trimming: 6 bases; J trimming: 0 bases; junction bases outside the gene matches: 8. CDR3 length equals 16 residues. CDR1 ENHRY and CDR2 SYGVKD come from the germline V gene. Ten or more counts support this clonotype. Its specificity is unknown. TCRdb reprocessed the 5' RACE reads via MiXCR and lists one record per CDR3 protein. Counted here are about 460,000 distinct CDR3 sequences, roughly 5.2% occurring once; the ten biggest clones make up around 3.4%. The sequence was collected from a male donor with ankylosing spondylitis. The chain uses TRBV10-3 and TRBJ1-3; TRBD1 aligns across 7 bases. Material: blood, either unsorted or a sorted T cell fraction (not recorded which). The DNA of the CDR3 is TGTGCCATCAGCGTCTGGGGACAGAGCTCTGGAAACACCATATATTTT. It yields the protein CAISVWGQSSGNTIYF.